This T cell receptor beta chain is drawn from a study of blood T cell repertoires in COVID-19. Turning to the study itself: Nucleic acid was either cDNA or gDNA, and it came from T cells, B-cell-depleted T cells, or PBMCs.

In the original workflow: Estimation of nucleated cell counts was performed using reference gene primer amplification. The protocol was immunoSEQ multiplex PCR, while the TCRdb copy is restricted to in-frame clones and leaves out a portion. D and trimming come from the DNA, and the V and J calls and clone size come from that table. The data contain roughly 380,000 clones, about 80% of them singletons. V lost 6 bases and J lost 4, with 16 bases in between. CDR1 and CDR2 (germline): MNHEY, SMNVEV (reference sequence). This CDR3 contains 15 residues. Sequences were obtained from peripheral blood. This TCR came from a human donor with acute or convalescent COVID-19. The donor label of this sample is uncertain. The chain combines TRBV27 with TRBJ2-1; D is possibly TRBD2 (5 bases). The CDR3 sequence is CASRTHGNTYNEQFF. DNA of the CDR3: TGTGCCAGCAGAACCCACGGGAACACATACAATGAGCAGTTCTTC.